These 5 T cell receptor beta chains came from one sample sequenced in a study of T cell responses to AZD1222 COVID-19 vaccine (dated by TCRdb to about 2021). Libraries were made using the immunoSEQ multiplex PCR assay. This immuneACCESS table, as held by TCRdb, lists in-frame sequences with V and J called but not all clones. Of the missing ones, under half trace to an unresolved V gene in checked studies; the others have no known cause. The sample table contains 180,000 or so clones; only one count was recorded for 85% to 95% of them. Of the sample, about 3% is held by the ten largest clones. The sample's time point, from its label and the paper: baseline before first vaccination. The starting material was peripheral blood, obtained on day 0 of AZD1222 vaccination. The source of these receptors is an adult in good health.

The chain is built from TRBV6-2 or TRBV6-3 and TRBJ2-3; unclear D gene. Between the trimmed V and J ends, which lost 6 bases and 2 bases, there was a span of 21 bases. The germline gives CDR1 MNHEY, CDR2 SVGEGT. This CDR3 has 17 amino acids. This CDR3 reads CASRPYTTKSLTDTQYF. The CDR3 coding sequence is TGTGCCAGCAGGCCTTACACGACCAAAAGCCTCACAGATACGCAGTATTTT.

The rearrangement links TRBV5-1 to TRBJ2-2, with TRBD2 matching over 12 bases. The germline V gene has CDR1 SGHRS and CDR2 YFSETQ. This CDR3 comprises 16 residues. After removal of 5 bases from V and 2 bases from J, the junction contained 4 bases not matched to a gene. The CDR3 region is CASSFGLAGNTGELFF. The CDR3 region has the DNA TGCGCCAGCAGTTTCGGACTAGCGGGAAACACCGGGGAGCTGTTTTTT.

The J gene is TRBJ2-1, the V gene TRBV27; D is ambiguous. V gave up 3 bases and J gave up 5 bases, with 17 bases separating them. The CDR3 totals 16 residues. Germline V gene sequence: CDR1 MNHEY, CDR2 SMNVEV (reference sequence). The CDR3 loop is CASSFSAGIRDNEQFF. In DNA, the CDR3 is TGTGCCAGCAGTTTCTCCGCCGGTATCCGAGACAATGAGCAGTTCTTC.

The chain combines TRBV24-1 with TRBJ2-2; 13 bases map to TRBD2. Germline CDR1 KGHDR, CDR2 SFDVKD. The V and J ends lost 4 bases and 4 bases, in that order; junction bases with no gene match: 5. The CDR3 has 17 amino acids. The CDR3: CATSDRGLAGATGELFF. As DNA, the CDR3 is TGTGCCACCAGTGACCGAGGACTAGCGGGAGCCACCGGGGAGCTGTTTTTT.

The rearrangement uses TRBV7-9 and TRBJ1-1; TRBD1 might be the D (6 bases). Germline CDR1 reads SEHNR; CDR2 reads FQNEAQ (reference sequence). The V and J ends lost 4 bases and 3 bases respectively, with 12 bases between them. This CDR3 contains 14 residues. The CDR3 here is CASSSQGLDTEAFF. The CDR3 nucleotides are TGTGCCAGCAGCTCACAGGGTCTAGACACTGAAGCTTTCTTT.